This TCR beta chain was profiled in a study of T cell responses to AZD1222 COVID-19 vaccine. Study conclusions and caveats: Repertoire sampling was restricted to post-peak T cell response timepoints. Clonal diversity was possibly underestimated; the donors were predominantly white British and more often female. Nearly half of spike-specific TCRs reportedly go after variant regions that carry no mutations.

Of note for this clone: Antigen unknown.

CDR3 length: 13 residues. The germline V and J ends were trimmed by 1 base and 9 bases, with 10 bases remaining between them. The V gene's germline CDR1 is SGHTA and CDR2 FQGNSA. Using immunoSEQ multiplex PCR, the repertoire was profiled, and TCRdb retains in-frame clones only, with some absent. The sample contains 100,000 to 150,000 clones, about 93% of which appear only once. The specimen was peripheral blood, collected on day 0 of AZD1222 vaccination. The source of this sequence is an adult in good health. The chain links TRBV7-2 to TRBJ2-1, with D possibly matching TRBD2 (5 bases). CDR3 in amino acids: CASSLDLAGEQFF. The CDR3 coding sequence is TGTGCCAGCAGCTTAGATCTAGCCGGTGAGCAGTTCTTC.